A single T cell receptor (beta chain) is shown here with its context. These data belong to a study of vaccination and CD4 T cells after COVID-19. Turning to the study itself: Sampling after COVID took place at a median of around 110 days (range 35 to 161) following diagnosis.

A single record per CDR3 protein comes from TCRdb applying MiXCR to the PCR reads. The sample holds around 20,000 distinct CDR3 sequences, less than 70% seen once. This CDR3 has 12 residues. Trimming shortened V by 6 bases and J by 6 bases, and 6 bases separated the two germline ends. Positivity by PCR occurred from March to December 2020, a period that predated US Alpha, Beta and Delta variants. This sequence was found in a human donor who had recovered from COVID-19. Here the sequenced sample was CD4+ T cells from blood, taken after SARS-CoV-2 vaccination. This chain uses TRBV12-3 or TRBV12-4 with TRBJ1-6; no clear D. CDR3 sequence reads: CASSHSNSPLHF. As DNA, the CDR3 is TGTGCCAGCAGCCACAGTAATTCACCCCTCCACTTT.